The 28 T cell receptor beta chains presented below share a single source sample, sequenced in a study of T-cell reconstitution after alpha-beta-depleted transplantation in children. Library preparation (for TCRbeta) was performed with unique molecular identifiers. Using its own MiXCR run on the PCR reads, TCRdb lists one record per CDR3 protein. The table shows 550,000 to 800,000 distinct CDR3 sequences, with over 10% occurring only once. This specimen was PBMCs, taken before TCRalphabeta/CD19-depleted stem cell transplant. All receptors come from a girl aged 2 to 9 with congenital amegakaryocytic thrombocytopenia, due to receive a stem cell transplant.

This clonotype has only a few counts. This chain connects TRBV14 to TRBJ1-5; D remains ambiguous. The V gene's germline CDR1 is SGHDN and CDR2 FVKESK. V lost 5 bases and J lost 7, with 6 bases in between. The CDR3 has 11 residues. CDR3 residues: CASSLLQPQHF. CDR3 sequence (DNA): TGTGCCAGCAGCTTATTACAGCCCCAGCATTTT. The whole variable domain, filled in from reference TRBV14 and TRBJ1-5, reads EAGVTQFPSHSVIEKGQTVTLRCDPISGHDNLYWYRRVMGKEIKFLLHFVKESKQDESGMPNNRFLAERTGGTYSTLKVQPAELEDSGVYFCASSLLQPQHFGDGTRLSIL.

This clonotype was counted many times. The chain recombines TRBV5-1 with TRBJ2-1; tentatively, D is TRBD1 (6 bases). This CDR3 region has 14 residues. Germline V gives CDR1 SGHRS, CDR2 YFSETQ. V was clipped by 0 bases and J by 5 bases, with 9 bases between them. This chain's CDR3 is CASSLGQANNEQFF. The CDR3 DNA follows: TGCGCCAGCAGCTTGGGACAGGCAAACAATGAGCAGTTCTTC.

This clonotype has only a few counts. The chain uses TRBV15 and TRBJ2-1; tentative D call: TRBD1 (8 bases). The CDR3 consists of 21 residues. Between the trimmed V and J ends, which lost 0 bases and 4 bases, there was a span of 28 bases. Germline V gene sequence: CDR1 LNHNV, CDR2 YYDKDF (reference sequence). CDR3 in DNA: TGTGCCACCAGCAGAGATCTCCGCAGGGGGCTTCTAGCGGAGCGGTACAATGAGCAGTTCTTC. Its protein product is CATSRDLRRGLLAERYNEQFF.

This clonotype was observed at least ten times. The V call is TRBV5-1, the J call TRBJ2-3; a possible D gene is TRBD1 (6 bases). Germline CDR1 is SGHRS and CDR2 is YFSETQ. The CDR3 is 15 amino acids. The germline V and J ends were trimmed by 0 bases and 4 bases, with 12 bases remaining between them. The CDR3 protein is CASSLGDRFADTQYF. CDR3 nucleotide sequence: TGCGCCAGCAGCTTGGGTGACAGGTTCGCAGATACGCAGTATTTT.

This clonotype was observed a handful of times. The V gene is TRBV10-3, the J gene TRBJ2-1, with TRBD2 matching 10 bases. This CDR3 is 16 amino acids long. Germline CDR1 and CDR2: ENHRY and SYGVKD. The trim removed 7 bases at V and 7 bases at J, leaving 13 bases unmatched. The chain's CDR3 is CAITPGGLAGANEQFF. In DNA, the CDR3 is TGTGCCATCACCCCGGGGGGGCTAGCGGGAGCGAATGAGCAGTTCTTC.

This rearrangement joins TRBV29-1 to TRBJ2-2; weak D call: TRBD2 (6 bases). From germline, CDR1 is SQVTM and CDR2 ANQGSEA. The CDR3 contains 14 residues. V was cut by 3 bases and J by 7 bases, with 15 bases left in between. CDR3 nucleotide sequence: TGCAGCGTTGAGGGAGGAGGGCCGATCGGGGAGCTGTTTTTT. This codes for CSVEGGGPIGELFF.

This clonotype was picked up many times. V gene TRBV10-3 combines with J gene TRBJ2-1, with 12 bases identical to TRBD2. V gave up 3 bases and J gave up 7 bases; unmatched junction bases: 7. CDR3 length: 16 amino acids. CDR1 ENHRY and CDR2 SYGVKD come from the germline V gene. The DNA for the CDR3 is TGTGCCATCAGTGACTTGACTAGCGGGAGCAGAAATGAGCAGTTCTTC. Its protein product is CAISDLTSGSRNEQFF.

The rearrangement links TRBV15 to TRBJ2-1, with 12 bases lining up with TRBD2. Per germline, CDR1 LNHNV and CDR2 YYDKDF (reference sequence). Trimming took 5 bases from V and 7 from J; bases not matched to a gene: 9. The CDR3 consists of 16 residues. CDR3 in amino acids: CATSSFLAGGMNEQFF. DNA for the CDR3: TGTGCCACCAGCTCCTTCCTAGCGGGAGGGATGAATGAGCAGTTCTTC.

Ten or more counts support this clonotype. This chain connects TRBV20-1 to TRBJ2-3; possibly TRBD2 for D (6 bases). V lost 5 bases to trimming and J lost 1 base, with 13 bases between them. Germline-derived CDR1 and CDR2 are DFQATT and SNEGSKA (reference sequence). The CDR3 has 14 residues. The CDR3 sequence is CSAWGSSGTDTQYF. The CDR3 bases are TGCAGTGCTTGGGGATCTAGCGGCACAGATACGCAGTATTTT.

Details on this clonotype: A read error may be the cause here, since a much bigger clone is one base away. The V and J genes are TRBV5-1 and TRBJ1-4, with 7 bases matching TRBD1. Trimming took 6 bases from V and 4 from J; bases not matched to a gene: 6. From germline, CDR1 is SGHRS and CDR2 YFSETQ. The CDR3 runs 14 residues. CDR3 sequence: CASTYGQDNEKLFF. In DNA form, the CDR3 reads TGCGCCAGCACCTACGGACAGGATAATGAAAAACTGTTTTTT.

Only a few counts were recorded for this clonotype. This sequence joins TRBV7-9 and TRBJ2-1, with D possibly being TRBD1 or TRBD2 (7 bases each). V was cut by 7 bases and J by 6 bases, with 16 bases left in between. The CDR3 extends over 14 amino acids. The germline V gene has CDR1 SEHNR and CDR2 FQNEAQ (reference sequence). The CDR3 DNA sequence: TGTGCCAGCACCAGGGGGGGCCTCTTCAATGAGCAGTTCTTC. Amino acids: CASTRGGLFNEQFF.

A remark on this clonotype: A read error may be the cause here, since a much bigger clone is one base away. The CDR3 carries no conserved terminal phenylalanine or tryptophan, so it likely arises from a read error. V gene TRBV12-3 or TRBV12-4 combines with J gene TRBJ2-1; D gene uncertain. The V gene lost 7 bases and the J gene lost 4 bases, with 20 bases spanning the gap. The CDR3 is 16 residues long. The DNA for the CDR3 is TGTGCCAGCACCCCCAAACAAAGGCTGAATTACAATGAGCAGTTCTCC. Translation gives CASTPKQRLNYNEQFS.

V usage is TRBV6-6 and J usage is TRBJ1-5; 8 nucleotides line up with TRBD1. Germline V lookup: CDR1 MNHNY, CDR2 SVGAGI (reference sequence). Trimming at V came to 8 bases and at J to 7 bases, leaving 7 bases not matched to a gene. This CDR3 is built from 13 residues. The CDR3, as DNA: TGTGCCAGCTCAGGGGGCGCGCTACAGCCCCAGCATTTT. It specifies CASSGGALQPQHF.

V usage is TRBV3-1 and J usage is TRBJ2-1, with a tentative D call TRBD2 (5 bases). The CDR3 covers 16 residues. In germline, CDR1 is LGHDT, CDR2 YNNKEL (reference sequence). V lost 3 bases and J 5 bases, leaving 17 bases between the germline ends. The CDR3 sequence is CASSHPFGGLNNEQFF. The DNA of the CDR3 is TGTGCCAGCAGCCACCCCTTTGGAGGTCTTAACAATGAGCAGTTCTTC.

This clonotype came up a few times. This rearrangement joins TRBV11-2 to TRBJ2-7; possible D gene TRBD1, 5 bases. The CDR3 has 11 residues. V was cut by 5 bases and J by 7 bases, with 9 bases left in between. CDR1 and CDR2 from the germline V gene are SGHAT and FQNNGV. The DNA for the CDR3 is TGTGCCAGCAGCCACCCAGGGGAGCAGTACTTC. It encodes CASSHPGEQYF.

The chain uses TRBV20-1 and TRBJ2-5; D tentatively reads TRBD1 or TRBD2 (5 bases each). This CDR3 spans 14 amino acids. With 6 bases removed from V and 5 bases from J, the gap between germline ends came to 19 bases. Germline CDR1 is DFQATT and CDR2 is SNEGSKA (reference sequence). CDR3 sequence: CSATPGRTPETQYF. The CDR3 DNA follows: TGCAGTGCAACCCCGGGACGGACCCCCGAGACCCAGTACTTC.

This sequence joins TRBV7-9 and TRBJ2-5, with TRBD2 identical over 13 bases. CDR1 and CDR2 (germline): SEHNR, FQNEAQ (reference sequence). The V and J ends lost 5 bases and 4 bases, in that order; junction bases with no gene match: 7. There are 16 residues in the CDR3. The CDR3 protein is CASSARTSGRGETQYF. CDR3 DNA sequence: TGTGCCAGCAGCGCTCGGACTAGCGGGAGAGGAGAGACCCAGTACTTC. Variable domain in full (rest from reference TRBV7-9 and TRBJ2-5): DTGVSQNPRHKITKRGQNVTFRCDPISEHNRLYWYRQTLGQGPEFLTYFQNEAQLEKSRLLSDRFSAERPKGSFSTLEIQRTEQGDSAMYLCASSARTSGRGETQYFGPGTRLLVL.

The J gene is TRBJ2-1, the V gene TRBV7-8; the D gene could be TRBD1 or TRBD2 (5 bases each). The V and J ends lost 4 bases and 9 bases respectively, with 7 bases between them. Germline CDR1 is SGHVS and CDR2 is FQNEAQ. The CDR3 runs to 11 residues. Here the CDR3 reads CASSSGPEQFF. DNA of the CDR3: TGTGCCAGCAGCTCGGGGCCTGAGCAGTTCTTC.

This clonotype was seen a handful of times. The chain joins TRBV12-3 or TRBV12-4 to TRBJ2-2; no reliable D call. Trimming cost V 5 bases and J 5 bases, with 9 bases left between them. The CDR3 consists of 13 residues. Here the CDR3 DNA reads TGTGCCAGCAGTCGCTCAAGAACCGGGGAGCTGTTTTTT. Encoded protein: CASSRSRTGELFF.

Many counts were recorded for this clonotype. This chain uses TRBV20-1 with TRBJ1-4; no clear D gene. Germline lookup yields CDR1 DFQATT and CDR2 SNEGSKA (reference sequence). CDR3 length: 13 amino acids. V lost 6 bases, J lost 8 bases, and 16 bases lay in between. CDR3 bases: TGCAGTGCCCGGATTGCACGCGGCGAAAAACTGTTTTTT. Translation gives CSARIARGEKLFF.

This clonotype was seen ten or more times. The chain joins TRBV3-1 to TRBJ2-5, with D perhaps TRBD2 (6 bases). Germline CDR1 is LGHDT and CDR2 is YNNKEL (reference sequence). The ends were cut back, 5 bases at V and 5 bases at J, with 18 bases in the middle. The CDR3 has 15 amino acids. CDR3 loop: CASSSDGAGRETQYF. The CDR3 DNA is TGTGCCAGCAGCTCGGACGGCGCGGGGAGGGAGACCCAGTACTTC.

This clonotype was observed at least ten times. The CDR3 loop is CASRPGLAGGYEQYF. CDR3 bases: TGTGCCAGCAGACCTGGACTAGCGGGAGGCTACGAGCAGTACTTC. The V call is TRBV2, the J call TRBJ2-7, with TRBD2 matching 14 bases. This CDR3 is 15 amino acids long. From germline, CDR1 is SNHLY and CDR2 FYNNEI. The J segment lost 3 bases and the V segment lost 6 bases, leaving 4 bases of the junction unmatched.

This clonotype has only a few counts. The chain uses TRBV15 and TRBJ2-3; D is perhaps TRBD1 (6 bases). V dropped 0 bases and J dropped 1 base, with 11 bases sitting between them. This CDR3 comprises 16 residues. Germline CDR1 reads LNHNV; CDR2 reads YYDKDF (reference sequence). The CDR3 region has the DNA TGTGCCACCAGCAGAGATCGGGACACCCGCACAGATACGCAGTATTTT. Residues: CATSRDRDTRTDTQYF.

This clonotype has a handful of counts. V is TRBV5-4 and J is TRBJ1-1; D not resolved. Trimming took 2 bases from V and 1 from J, leaving 6 bases between them. This CDR3 has 13 residues. Germline V lookup: CDR1 SGHNT, CDR2 YYREEE (reference sequence). As DNA, the CDR3 is TGTGCCAGCAGCTTCCTGGCGAACACTGAAGCTTTCTTT. Translation: CASSFLANTEAFF.

This clonotype was recorded many times. The rearrangement joins TRBV12-3 or TRBV12-4 to TRBJ2-3, with D tentatively TRBD1 (6 bases). V was shortened by 5 bases and J by 8 bases, with 11 bases between the two germline ends. There are 12 residues in the CDR3. This CDR3 is CASSATGSTQYF. DNA of the CDR3: TGTGCCAGCAGTGCTACAGGGAGTACGCAGTATTTT.

This clonotype was seen repeatedly, ten times or more. The genes are TRBV12-3 or TRBV12-4 and TRBJ1-5; no definite D call. V lost 5 bases and J 5 bases, leaving 13 bases between the germline ends. CDR3 size: 14 residues. CDR3 amino acids: CASSRWVYHQPQHF. The CDR3 DNA reads as TGTGCCAGCAGTCGTTGGGTGTATCATCAGCCCCAGCATTTT.

This clonotype showed up just a few times. This chain joins TRBV29-1 and TRBJ1-1; the D is unclear. Trimming took off 3 bases at V and 5 bases at J, with 16 bases between the two ends. CDR1 SQVTM and CDR2 ANQGSEA come from the germline V gene. The CDR3 has 14 amino acids. For the CDR3, the DNA is TGCAGCGTTGATAGCCCCTTTATGGGAACTGAAGCTTTCTTT. Its protein product is CSVDSPFMGTEAFF.

The rearrangement uses TRBV27 and TRBJ2-1; possible D gene TRBD2, 6 bases. V lost 3 bases, J lost 8 bases, and 11 bases lay in between. Germline V gene data show CDR1 as MNHEY and CDR2 as SMNVEV (reference sequence). CDR3 length: 13 residues. CDR3 in DNA: TGTGCCAGCAGTTTGGAGGGGTTCTATGAGCAGTTCTTC. Protein product: CASSLEGFYEQFF.